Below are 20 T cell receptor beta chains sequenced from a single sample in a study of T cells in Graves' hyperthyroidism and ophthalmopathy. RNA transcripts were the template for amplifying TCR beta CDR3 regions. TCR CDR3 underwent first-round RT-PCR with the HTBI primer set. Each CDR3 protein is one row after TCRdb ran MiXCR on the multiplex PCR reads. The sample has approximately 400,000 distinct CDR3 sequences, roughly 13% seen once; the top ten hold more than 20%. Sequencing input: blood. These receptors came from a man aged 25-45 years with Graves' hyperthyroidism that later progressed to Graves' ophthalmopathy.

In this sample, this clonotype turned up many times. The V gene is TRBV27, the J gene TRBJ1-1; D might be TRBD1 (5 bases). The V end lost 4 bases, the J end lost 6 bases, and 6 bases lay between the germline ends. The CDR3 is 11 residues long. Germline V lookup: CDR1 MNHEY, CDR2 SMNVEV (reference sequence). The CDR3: CASSSGPEAFF. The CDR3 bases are TGTGCCAGCAGTTCGGGGCCTGAAGCTTTCTTT.

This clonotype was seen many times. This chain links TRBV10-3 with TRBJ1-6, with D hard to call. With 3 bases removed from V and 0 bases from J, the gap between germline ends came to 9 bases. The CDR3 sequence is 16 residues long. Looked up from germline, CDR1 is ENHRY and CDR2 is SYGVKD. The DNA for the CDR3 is TGTGCCATCAGTGATCCGGCTAGCTCCTATAATTCACCCCTCCACTTT. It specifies CAISDPASSYNSPLHF.

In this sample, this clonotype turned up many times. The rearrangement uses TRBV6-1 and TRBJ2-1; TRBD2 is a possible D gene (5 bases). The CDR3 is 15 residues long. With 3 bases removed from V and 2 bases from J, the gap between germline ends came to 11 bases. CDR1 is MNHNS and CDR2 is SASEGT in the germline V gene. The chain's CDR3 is CASSDSAYTYNEQFF. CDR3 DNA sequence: TGTGCCAGCAGTGATAGCGCCTACACCTACAATGAGCAGTTCTTC.

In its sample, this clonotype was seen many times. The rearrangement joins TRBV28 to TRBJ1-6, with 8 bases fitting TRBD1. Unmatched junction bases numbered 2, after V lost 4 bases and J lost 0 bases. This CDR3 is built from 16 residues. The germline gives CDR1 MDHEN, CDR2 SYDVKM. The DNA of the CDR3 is TGTGCCAGCAGTTCCGGACAGGGCTCCTATAATTCACCCCTCCACTTT. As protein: CASSSGQGSYNSPLHF.

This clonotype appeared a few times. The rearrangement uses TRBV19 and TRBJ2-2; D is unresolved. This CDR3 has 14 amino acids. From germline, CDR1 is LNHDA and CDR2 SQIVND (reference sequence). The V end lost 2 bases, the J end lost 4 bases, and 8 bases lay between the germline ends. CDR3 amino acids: CASSIRARTGELFF. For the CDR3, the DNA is TGTGCCAGTAGTATAAGGGCGCGCACCGGGGAGCTGTTTTTT. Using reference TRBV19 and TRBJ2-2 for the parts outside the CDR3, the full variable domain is DGGITQSPKYLFRKEGQNVTLSCEQNLNHDAMYWYRQDPGQGLRLIYYSQIVNDFQKGDIAEGYSVSREKKESFPLTVTSAQKNPTAFYLCASSIRARTGELFFGEGSRLTVL.

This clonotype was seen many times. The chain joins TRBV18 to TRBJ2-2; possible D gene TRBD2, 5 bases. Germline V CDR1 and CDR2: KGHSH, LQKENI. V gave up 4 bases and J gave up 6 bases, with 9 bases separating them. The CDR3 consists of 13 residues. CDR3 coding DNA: TGTGCCAGCTCACAAGCGGATGCCGGGGAGCTGTTTTTT. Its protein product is CASSQADAGELFF.

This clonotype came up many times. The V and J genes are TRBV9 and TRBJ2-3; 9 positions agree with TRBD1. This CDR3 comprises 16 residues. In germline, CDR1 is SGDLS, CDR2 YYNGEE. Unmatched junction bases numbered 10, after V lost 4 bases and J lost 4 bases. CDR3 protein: CASSPHQGQGADTQYF. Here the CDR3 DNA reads TGTGCCAGCAGCCCCCACCAGGGACAGGGTGCAGATACGCAGTATTTT. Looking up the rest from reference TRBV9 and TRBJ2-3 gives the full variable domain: DSGVTQTPKHLITATGQRVTLRCSPRSGDLSVYWYQQSLDQGLQFLIQYYNGEERAKGNILERFSAQQFPDLHSELNLSSLELGDSALYFCASSPHQGQGADTQYFGPGTRLTVL.

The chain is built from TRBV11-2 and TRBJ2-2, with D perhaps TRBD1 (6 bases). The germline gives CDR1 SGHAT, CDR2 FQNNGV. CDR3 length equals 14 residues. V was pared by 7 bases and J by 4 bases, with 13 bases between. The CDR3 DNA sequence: TGTGCCAGCACCCTACAGGGATCCACCGGGGAGCTGTTTTTT. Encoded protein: CASTLQGSTGELFF.

For the CDR3, the DNA is TGTGCCAGCAGCCAAGATATGGGGCGCCGTTCCTACGAGCAGTACTTC. Protein product: CASSQDMGRRSYEQYF. J is TRBJ2-7 and V is TRBV3-1, with D tentatively TRBD1 (5 bases). The CDR3 runs to 16 residues. V lost 0 bases and J 1 base, leaving 13 bases between the germline ends. The germline V gene encodes CDR1 LGHDT and CDR2 YNNKEL (reference sequence).

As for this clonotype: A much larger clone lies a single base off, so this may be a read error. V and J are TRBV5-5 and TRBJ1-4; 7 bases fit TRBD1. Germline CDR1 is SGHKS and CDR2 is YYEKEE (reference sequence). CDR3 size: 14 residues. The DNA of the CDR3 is TGCGCCAGCAGCCGGGACAGCCGTTTTCAAAAACTGTTTTTT. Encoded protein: CASSRDSRFQKLFF.

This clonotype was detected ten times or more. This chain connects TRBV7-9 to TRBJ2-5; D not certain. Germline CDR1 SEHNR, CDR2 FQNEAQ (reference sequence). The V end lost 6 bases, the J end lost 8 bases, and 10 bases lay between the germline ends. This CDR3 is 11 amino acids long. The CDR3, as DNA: TGTGCCAGCAGGGAGATGGATACCCAGTACTTC. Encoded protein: CASREMDTQYF.

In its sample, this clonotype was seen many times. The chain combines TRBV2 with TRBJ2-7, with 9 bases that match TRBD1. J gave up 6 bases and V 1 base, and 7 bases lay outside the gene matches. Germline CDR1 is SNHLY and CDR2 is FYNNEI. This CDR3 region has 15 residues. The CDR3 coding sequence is TGTGCCAGCAGTGAAGGACGGACAGGGGTAACCGAGCAGTACTTC. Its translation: CASSEGRTGVTEQYF.

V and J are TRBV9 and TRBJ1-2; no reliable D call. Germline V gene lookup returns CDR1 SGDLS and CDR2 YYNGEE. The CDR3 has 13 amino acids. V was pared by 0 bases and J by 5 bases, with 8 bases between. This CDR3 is CASSVVESYGYTF. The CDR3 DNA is TGTGCCAGCAGCGTAGTGGAGTCGTATGGCTACACCTTC. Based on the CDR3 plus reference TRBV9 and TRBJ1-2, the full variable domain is DSGVTQTPKHLITATGQRVTLRCSPRSGDLSVYWYQQSLDQGLQFLIQYYNGEERAKGNILERFSAQQFPDLHSELNLSSLELGDSALYFCASSVVESYGYTFGSGTRLTVV.

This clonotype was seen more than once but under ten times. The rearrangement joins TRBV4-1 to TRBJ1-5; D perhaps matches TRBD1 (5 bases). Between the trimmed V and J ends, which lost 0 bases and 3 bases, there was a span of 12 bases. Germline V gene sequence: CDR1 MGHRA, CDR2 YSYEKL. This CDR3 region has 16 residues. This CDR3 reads CASSQDPGRDNQPQHF. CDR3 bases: TGCGCCAGCAGCCAAGACCCGGGACGGGACAATCAGCCCCAGCATTTT.

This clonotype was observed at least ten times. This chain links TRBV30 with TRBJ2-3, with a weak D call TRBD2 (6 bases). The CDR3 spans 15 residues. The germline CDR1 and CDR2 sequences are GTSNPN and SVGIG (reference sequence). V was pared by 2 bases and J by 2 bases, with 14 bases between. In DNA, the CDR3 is TGTGCCTGGAGTCCCGGGGAGGCCGTCACAGATACGCAGTATTTT. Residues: CAWSPGEAVTDTQYF. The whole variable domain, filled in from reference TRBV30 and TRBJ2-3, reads SQTIHQWPATLVQPVGSPLSLECTVEGTSNPNLYWYRQAAGRGLQLLFYSVGIGQISSEVPQNLSASRPQDRQFILSSKKLLLSDSGFYLCAWSPGEAVTDTQYFGPGTRLTVL.

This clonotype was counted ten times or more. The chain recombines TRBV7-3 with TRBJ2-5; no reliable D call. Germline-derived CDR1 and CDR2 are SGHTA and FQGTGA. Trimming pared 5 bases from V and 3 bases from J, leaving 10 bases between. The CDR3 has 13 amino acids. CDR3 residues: CASSLSKEETQYF. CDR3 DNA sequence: TGTGCCAGCAGCCTCTCTAAGGAAGAGACCCAGTACTTC.

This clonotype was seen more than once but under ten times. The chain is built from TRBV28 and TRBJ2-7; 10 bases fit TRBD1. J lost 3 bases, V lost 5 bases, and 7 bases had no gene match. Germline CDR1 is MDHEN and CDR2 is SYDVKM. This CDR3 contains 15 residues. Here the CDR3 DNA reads TGTGCCAGCAGTGACCGGACAGGGGGGATCTACGAGCAGTACTTC. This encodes CASSDRTGGIYEQYF.

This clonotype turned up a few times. The CDR3 DNA reads as TGTGCCAGCAGCTTGGCAGGGAATGGCGCCGGGGAGCTGTTTTTT. It encodes CASSLAGNGAGELFF. J is TRBJ2-2 and V is TRBV5-5; tentative D call: TRBD1 (5 bases). With 0 bases removed from V and 6 bases from J, the gap between germline ends came to 12 bases. CDR1 and CDR2 from the germline V gene are SGHKS and YYEKEE (reference sequence). This CDR3 is 15 amino acids long.

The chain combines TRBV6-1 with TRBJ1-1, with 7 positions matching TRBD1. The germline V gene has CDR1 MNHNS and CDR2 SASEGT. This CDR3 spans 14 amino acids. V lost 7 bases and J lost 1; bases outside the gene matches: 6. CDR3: CASIGQGGNTEAFF. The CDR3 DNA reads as TGTGCCAGCATCGGGCAGGGGGGGAACACTGAAGCTTTCTTT.

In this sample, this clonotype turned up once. The CDR3 spells CSALVSGDPYNEQFF. CDR3 DNA sequence: TGCAGTGCCCTTGTTAGCGGGGACCCGTACAATGAGCAGTTCTTC. The chain links TRBV20-1 to TRBJ2-1; 8 bases line up with TRBD2. The germline gives CDR1 DFQATT, CDR2 SNEGSKA (reference sequence). V trimming: 6 bases; J trimming: 4 bases; junction bases outside the gene matches: 11. The CDR3 is made up of 15 amino acids.